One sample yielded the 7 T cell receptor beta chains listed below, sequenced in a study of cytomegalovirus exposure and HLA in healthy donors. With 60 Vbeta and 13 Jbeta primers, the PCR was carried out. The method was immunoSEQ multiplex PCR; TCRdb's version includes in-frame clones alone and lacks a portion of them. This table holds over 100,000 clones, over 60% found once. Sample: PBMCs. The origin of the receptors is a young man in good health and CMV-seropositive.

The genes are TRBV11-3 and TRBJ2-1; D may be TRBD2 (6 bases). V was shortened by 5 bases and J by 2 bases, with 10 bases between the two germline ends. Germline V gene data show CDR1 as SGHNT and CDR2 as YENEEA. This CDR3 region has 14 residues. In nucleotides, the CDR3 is TGTGCCAGCAGCCCGACGGGGGCCTACAATGAGCAGTTCTTC. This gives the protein CASSPTGAYNEQFF.

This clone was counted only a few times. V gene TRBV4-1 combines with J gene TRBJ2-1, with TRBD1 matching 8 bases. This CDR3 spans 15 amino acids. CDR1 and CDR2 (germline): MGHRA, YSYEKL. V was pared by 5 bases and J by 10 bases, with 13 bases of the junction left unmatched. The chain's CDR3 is CASSSTNDRGWEQFF. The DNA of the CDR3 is TGCGCCAGCAGCTCAACAAACGACAGGGGCTGGGAGCAGTTCTTC.

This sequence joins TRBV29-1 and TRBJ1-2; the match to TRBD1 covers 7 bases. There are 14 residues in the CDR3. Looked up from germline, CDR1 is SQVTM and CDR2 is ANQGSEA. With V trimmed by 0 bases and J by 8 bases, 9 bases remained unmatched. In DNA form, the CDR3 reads TGCAGCGTTGAAGATCTAGGAGGGGGCGGCGGCTACACCTTC. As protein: CSVEDLGGGGGYTF.

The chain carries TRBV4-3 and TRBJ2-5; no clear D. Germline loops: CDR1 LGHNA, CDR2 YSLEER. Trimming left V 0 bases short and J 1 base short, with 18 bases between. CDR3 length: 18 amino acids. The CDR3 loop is CASSQDDPFLASQETQYF. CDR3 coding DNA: TGCGCCAGCAGCCAAGACGACCCTTTTTTAGCATCCCAAGAGACCCAGTACTTC.

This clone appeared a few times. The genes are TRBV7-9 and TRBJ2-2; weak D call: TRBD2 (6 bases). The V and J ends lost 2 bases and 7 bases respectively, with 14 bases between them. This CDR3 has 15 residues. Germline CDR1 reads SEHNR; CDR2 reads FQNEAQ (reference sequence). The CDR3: CASSLRQGGDGELFF. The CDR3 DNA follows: TGTGCCAGCAGCTTACGCCAGGGAGGAGACGGGGAGCTGTTTTTT.

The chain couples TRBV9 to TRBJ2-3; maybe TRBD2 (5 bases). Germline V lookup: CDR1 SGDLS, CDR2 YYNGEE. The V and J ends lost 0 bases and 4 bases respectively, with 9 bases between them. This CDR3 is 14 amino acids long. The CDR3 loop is CASSVASGADTQYF. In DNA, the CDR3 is TGTGCCAGCAGCGTAGCTTCCGGGGCAGATACGCAGTATTTT. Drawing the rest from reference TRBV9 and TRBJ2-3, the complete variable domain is DSGVTQTPKHLITATGQRVTLRCSPRSGDLSVYWYQQSLDQGLQFLIQYYNGEERAKGNILERFSAQQFPDLHSELNLSSLELGDSALYFCASSVASGADTQYFGPGTRLTVL.

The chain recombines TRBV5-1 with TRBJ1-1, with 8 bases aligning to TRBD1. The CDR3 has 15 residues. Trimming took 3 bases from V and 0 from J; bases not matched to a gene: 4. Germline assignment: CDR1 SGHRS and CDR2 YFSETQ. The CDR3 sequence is CASSWTGTMNTEAFF. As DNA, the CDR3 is TGCGCCAGCAGCTGGACAGGGACGATGAACACTGAAGCTTTCTTT.